Listed here are 30 T cell receptor beta chains from one sample, sequenced in a study of control samples from healthy donors and cancer patients. The protocol was immunoSEQ multiplex PCR, while the TCRdb copy is restricted to in-frame clones and leaves out a portion. The sample has under 200,000 clones; 94% are singletons. The material sequenced was blood. The source of these receptors is a woman aged 40 to 50 in good health.

The J gene is TRBJ1-5, the V gene TRBV18; D call uncertain. Trimming removed 1 base from V and 0 bases from J, with 4 bases in between. The CDR3 runs 14 residues. From germline, CDR1 is KGHSH and CDR2 LQKENI. The CDR3 sequence is CASSPQNSNQPQHF. CDR3 bases: TGTGCCAGCTCACCACAAAATAGCAATCAGCCCCAGCATTTT.

In the case of this clone: An end of the junction does not agree with germline; a read error may underlie this. This chain connects TRBV11-2 to TRBJ1-5; D is uncertain. Germline assignment: CDR1 SGHAT and CDR2 FQNNGV. The CDR3 length is 17 residues. The CDR3 DNA reads as TGTGCCAGCAGCCTAGAAGAGGGTGTGAGAGGCAATCAGCCCCAGCATTTT. Encoded protein: CASSLEEGVRGNQPQHF.

The V and J genes are TRBV4-2 and TRBJ2-5; tentative D call: TRBD1 (6 bases). Germline-derived CDR1 and CDR2 are LGHNA and YNFKEQ. The CDR3 length is 15 residues. Trimming shortened V by 2 bases and J by 2 bases, and 12 bases separated the two germline ends. CDR3 sequence (DNA): TGTGCCAGCAGCCAATTACTAGGGGGACAAGAGACCCAGTACTTC. It yields the protein CASSQLLGGQETQYF.

The chain joins TRBV11-3 to TRBJ1-4, with 7 bases matching TRBD1. Germline loops: CDR1 SGHNT, CDR2 YENEEA. The CDR3 covers 13 residues. V lost 5 bases to trimming and J lost 5 bases; unmatched junction nucleotides: 2. As DNA, the CDR3 is TGTGCCAGCAGCCGGGACAGCAATGAAAAACTGTTTTTT. Residues: CASSRDSNEKLFF.

This clone has only a few counts. The chain joins TRBV6-5 to TRBJ1-6; no clear D gene. Germline V gene data show CDR1 as MNHEY and CDR2 as SVGAGI. The germline V and J ends were trimmed by 2 bases and 7 bases, with 9 bases remaining between them. The CDR3 runs to 14 residues. The CDR3: CASSYVISNSPLHF. The CDR3 nucleotides read TGTGCCAGCAGTTACGTGATTTCAAATTCACCCCTCCACTTT.

The count of this clone is one. This chain connects TRBV30 to TRBJ1-5; D is uncertain. Trimming stripped 1 base from V and 7 bases from J, with 14 bases between. This CDR3 has 14 residues. Looked up from germline, CDR1 is GTSNPN and CDR2 is SVGIG (reference sequence). The CDR3 bases are TGTGCCTGGAGTGGGGTTGCACCGTACCAGCCCCAGCATTTT. Translated: CAWSGVAPYQPQHF.

V usage is TRBV11-3 and J usage is TRBJ2-2; D is possibly TRBD1 (6 bases). The length of the CDR3 is 15 residues. The germline V gene has CDR1 SGHNT and CDR2 YENEEA. V lost 5 bases and J 1 base, leaving 11 bases between the germline ends. The CDR3 loop is CASSRQVGNTGELFF. CDR3 nucleotide sequence: TGTGCCAGCAGCAGACAGGTTGGGAACACCGGGGAGCTGTTTTTT.

This rearrangement joins TRBV19 to TRBJ1-1; D call uncertain. CDR1 is LNHDA and CDR2 is SQIVND in the germline V gene (reference sequence). Trimming took off 3 bases at V and 0 bases at J, with 8 bases between the two ends. CDR3 length: 14 amino acids. The CDR3 DNA reads TGTGCCAGTAGTATGGCATGGATGAACACTGAAGCTTTCTTT. Translating gives CASSMAWMNTEAFF. Combining the CDR3 with reference TRBV19 and TRBJ1-1 gives the whole variable domain DGGITQSPKYLFRKEGQNVTLSCEQNLNHDAMYWYRQDPGQGLRLIYYSQIVNDFQKGDIAEGYSVSREKKESFPLTVTSAQKNPTAFYLCASSMAWMNTEAFFGQGTRLTVV.

The chain joins TRBV9 to TRBJ2-1; D is uncertain. The CDR3 is 17 amino acids. The V end lost 0 bases, the J end lost 0 bases, and 13 bases lay between the germline ends. Germline loops: CDR1 SGDLS, CDR2 YYNGEE. CDR3 bases: TGTGCCAGCAGCGTAGCTTGGCGTGAAGTCTCCTACAATGAGCAGTTCTTC. It is translated as CASSVAWREVSYNEQFF.

This sequence joins TRBV12-3 or TRBV12-4 and TRBJ1-1; the D is unclear. V lost 1 base, J lost 3 bases, and 3 bases lay in between. The CDR3 runs 12 residues. The CDR3 sequence is CASSLVDTEAFF. In DNA, the CDR3 is TGTGCCAGCAGTTTAGTCGACACTGAAGCTTTCTTT.

J is TRBJ2-7 and V is TRBV7-2, with D perhaps given as TRBD1 or TRBD2 (6 bases each). V was cut by 1 base and J by 7 bases, with 14 bases left in between. CDR1 and CDR2 (germline): SGHTA, FQGNSA. The CDR3 runs to 14 residues. CDR3 in amino acids: CASSLGWQGREQYF. The CDR3 region has the DNA TGTGCCAGCAGCTTAGGCTGGCAGGGGAGGGAGCAGTACTTC.

This CDR3 is CAWNQGGRQYF. CDR3 DNA: TGTGCCTGGAACCAAGGGGGGCGGCAGTACTTC. This chain uses TRBV30 with TRBJ2-7; the D gene could be TRBD1 or TRBD2 (6 bases each). Germline values: CDR1 GTSNPN, CDR2 SVGIG (reference sequence). The CDR3 length is 11 residues. V lost 4 bases and J lost 9, with 13 bases in between.

The V gene is TRBV12-3 or TRBV12-4, the J gene TRBJ1-5; D unresolved. This CDR3 is built from 11 residues. The V end was cut by 6 bases, the J end by 5 bases, with 5 bases between. The CDR3 loop is CASSMDQPQHF. The CDR3 DNA reads TGTGCCAGCAGCATGGATCAGCCCCAGCATTTT.

V gene TRBV10-3 combines with J gene TRBJ2-1, with 9 bases that match TRBD2. The germline gives CDR1 ENHRY, CDR2 SYGVKD. The length of the CDR3 is 14 residues. V was pared by 6 bases and J by 5 bases, with 5 bases of the junction left unmatched. CDR3 region: CAIRSGTSHNEQFF. CDR3 bases: TGTGCCATCAGGAGCGGGACTAGCCACAATGAGCAGTTCTTC.

This clone has a handful of counts. V and J are TRBV6-5 and TRBJ1-5; TRBD1 is a possible D gene (5 bases). From germline, CDR1 is MNHEY and CDR2 SVGAGI. The CDR3 is made up of 13 amino acids. The germline V and J ends were trimmed by 6 bases and 0 bases, with 6 bases remaining between them. This chain's CDR3 is CASRQDSNQPQHF. DNA for the CDR3: TGTGCCAGCAGACAGGATAGCAATCAGCCCCAGCATTTT.

The V gene is TRBV5-1, the J gene TRBJ1-2, with D uncertain. This CDR3 has 16 amino acids. Per germline, CDR1 SGHRS and CDR2 YFSETQ. The V end was cut by 2 bases, the J end by 7 bases, with 21 bases between. The CDR3 here is CASSFKALGIRVGYTF. The CDR3 nucleotides read TGCGCCAGCAGCTTTAAGGCGCTTGGCATCCGCGTTGGCTACACCTTC.

V is TRBV5-1 and J is TRBJ2-3; D is tentatively TRBD1 or TRBD2 (5 bases each). The CDR3 is 16 residues long. V lost 4 bases and J lost 4, with 19 bases in between. CDR1 SGHRS and CDR2 YFSETQ come from the germline V gene. The CDR3 DNA is TGCGCCAGCAGCCAAAATTCGGGGCCCCTCCCAGATACGCAGTATTTT. It yields the protein CASSQNSGPLPDTQYF.

The chain employs TRBV4-3 and TRBJ1-1, with 8 bases that match TRBD1. The CDR3 has 15 residues. Trimming removed 3 bases from V and 4 bases from J; junction bases left unmatched: 7. Germline CDR1 and CDR2: LGHNA and YSLEER. The DNA of the CDR3 is TGCGCCAGCAGCCACCGGGGACAGGCTCTCACTGAAGCTTTCTTT. Translated: CASSHRGQALTEAFF.

The chain employs TRBV19 and TRBJ2-1, with D possibly TRBD1 on 5 matching bases. Germline CDR1 is LNHDA and CDR2 is SQIVND (reference sequence). Trimming removed 3 bases from V and 1 base from J, with 13 bases in between. The CDR3 consists of 16 residues. CDR3 protein: CASSIVQAKSYNEQFF. The CDR3 nucleotides are TGTGCCAGTAGTATTGTACAGGCCAAATCCTACAATGAGCAGTTCTTC.

J is TRBJ1-5 and V is TRBV18, with a tentative D call TRBD1 (5 bases). The germline V gene has CDR1 KGHSH and CDR2 LQKENI. V lost 2 bases to trimming and J lost 6 bases, with 11 bases between them. The CDR3 consists of 14 residues. In nucleotides, the CDR3 is TGTGCCAGCTCACCAGCTGGGGCGCCTCAGCCCCAGCATTTT. Translating it yields CASSPAGAPQPQHF.

This CDR3 reads CASSRPGLGSNYGYTF. CDR3 sequence (DNA): TGTGCCAGTAGTAGGCCAGGGTTGGGCTCTAACTATGGCTACACCTTC. The chain joins TRBV19 to TRBJ1-2; tentative D call: TRBD1 (5 bases). Germline lookup yields CDR1 LNHDA and CDR2 SQIVND (reference sequence). CDR3 length equals 16 residues. Trimming removed 4 bases from V and 0 bases from J, with 15 bases in between. Variable domain in full (rest from reference TRBV19 and TRBJ1-2): DGGITQSPKYLFRKEGQNVTLSCEQNLNHDAMYWYRQDPGQGLRLIYYSQIVNDFQKGDIAEGYSVSREKKESFPLTVTSAQKNPTAFYLCASSRPGLGSNYGYTFGSGTRLTVV.

The J gene is TRBJ1-2, the V gene TRBV6-5, with D possibly matching TRBD1 (5 bases). Trimming took 2 bases from V and 8 from J, leaving 12 bases between them. The CDR3 covers 13 residues. Germline loops: CDR1 MNHEY, CDR2 SVGAGI. CDR3 bases: TGTGCCAGCAGTTACGCCAGGGCGGGAGGCTACACCTTC. Protein sequence: CASSYARAGGYTF.

This chain joins TRBV20-1 and TRBJ2-1; D is unresolved. The V end was cut by 3 bases, the J end by 9 bases, with 15 bases between. CDR1 is DFQATT and CDR2 is SNEGSKA in the germline V gene (reference sequence). This CDR3 has 13 amino acids. The CDR3 spells CSASRENVGEQFF. In nucleotides, the CDR3 is TGCAGTGCTAGTCGAGAGAACGTCGGTGAGCAGTTCTTC.

The chain couples TRBV3-1 (or the pseudogene TRBV3-2) to TRBJ1-1, with no clear D. This CDR3 contains 14 residues. Germline V CDR1 and CDR2: LGHDT, YNNKEL (reference sequence). Deletions cut 0 bases from V and 1 base from J, with 6 bases between. The DNA of the CDR3 is TGTGCCAGCAGCCAAGACGCAGGGAACACTGAAGCTTTCTTT. Protein sequence: CASSQDAGNTEAFF.

This sequence joins TRBV5-6 and TRBJ2-5; D tentatively fits TRBD1 or TRBD2 (6 bases each). This CDR3 comprises 15 residues. Trimming left V 2 bases short and J 1 base short, with 12 bases between. The germline V gene encodes CDR1 SGHDT and CDR2 YYEEEE. The CDR3 sequence: CASSFGGGVQETQYF. CDR3 DNA sequence: TGTGCCAGCAGCTTCGGGGGCGGGGTCCAAGAGACCCAGTACTTC.

The genes are TRBV11-3 and TRBJ2-7, with D maybe TRBD1 (5 bases). Trimming pared 5 bases from V and 4 bases from J, leaving 15 bases between. Germline V gene data show CDR1 as SGHNT and CDR2 as YENEEA. The CDR3 runs 14 residues. The CDR3 DNA sequence: TGTGCCAGCAGCCTTGGGGCCGCTACTTACGAGCAGTACTTC. This sequence encodes CASSLGAATYEQYF.

The chain employs TRBV7-6 and TRBJ1-6; D not certain. The CDR3 length is 16 residues. Germline V gene sequence: CDR1 SGHVS, CDR2 FNYEAQ. V was shortened by 1 base and J by 6 bases, with 13 bases between the two germline ends. The CDR3, as DNA: TGTGCCAGCAGCTTAGAGGCGGGAGGAACTAATTCACCCCTCCACTTT. Encoded protein: CASSLEAGGTNSPLHF.

This sequence joins TRBV4-1 and TRBJ1-1; D possibly corresponds to TRBD1 (5 bases). The germline V gene encodes CDR1 MGHRA and CDR2 YSYEKL. The germline V and J ends were trimmed by 4 bases and 5 bases, with 17 bases remaining between them. The CDR3 totals 15 residues. The CDR3 loop reads CASSRPGRRRTEAFF. CDR3 nucleotide sequence: TGCGCCAGCAGCCGGCCGGGACGCCGAAGGACTGAAGCTTTCTTT.

This chain links TRBV6-2 or TRBV6-3 with TRBJ2-7, with TRBD1 identical over 9 bases. Losses at the gene ends were 5 bases for V and 7 bases for J; bases not matched to a gene: 15. The germline CDR1 and CDR2 sequences are MNHEY and SVGEGT. The CDR3 runs to 16 residues. The CDR3 protein is CASSRTGERPAGEQYF. The CDR3 bases are TGTGCCAGCAGTCGGACAGGGGAGCGGCCCGCCGGGGAGCAGTACTTC.

CDR3 bases: TGTGCCAGCAGTAAGTCGCCAAATTTGGCATACGAGCAGTACTTC. It translates to CASSKSPNLAYEQYF. V is TRBV6-5 and J is TRBJ2-7, with D unclear. Trimming pared 5 bases from V and 4 bases from J, leaving 18 bases between. This CDR3 spans 15 amino acids. Germline CDR1 reads MNHEY; CDR2 reads SVGAGI.